The 29 T cell receptor beta chains reported below all come from one sample, sequenced in a study of T cell responses to AZD1222 COVID-19 vaccine. Using immunoSEQ multiplex PCR, the repertoire was profiled, and TCRdb retains in-frame clones only, with some absent. The sample lists around 190,000 clones; 85% to 95% were seen once. The material was peripheral blood, obtained 28 days after the second AZD1222 dose. The receptor set was obtained from an adult who received the AZD1222 COVID-19 vaccine.

The chain joins TRBV7-2 to TRBJ1-4; possibly TRBD1 for D (5 bases). The germline V and J ends were trimmed by 4 bases and 7 bases, with 19 bases remaining between them. CDR3 length equals 16 residues. CDR1 and CDR2 (germline): SGHTA, FQGNSA. CDR3 amino acids: CASSYLPAPGTEKLFF. For the CDR3, the DNA is TGTGCCAGCAGCTACCTCCCGGCGCCAGGGACTGAAAAACTGTTTTTT.

The rearrangement joins TRBV7-7 to TRBJ1-5; no definite D call. V dropped 2 bases and J dropped 0 bases, with 14 bases sitting between them. The CDR3 loop spans 17 amino acids. Per germline, CDR1 SSHAT and CDR2 FNYEAQ (reference sequence). DNA for the CDR3: TGTGCCAGCAGCTTAAATCCAGAACCTTATAGCAATCAGCCCCAGCATTTT. Encoded protein: CASSLNPEPYSNQPQHF.

This sequence joins TRBV19 and TRBJ1-6, with TRBD1 matching over 11 bases. Germline V gene data show CDR1 as LNHDA and CDR2 as SQIVND (reference sequence). The CDR3 length is 15 residues. V trimming: 5 bases; J trimming: 9 bases; junction bases outside the gene matches: 6. DNA for the CDR3: TGTGCCAGTAGTTCGCGGACAGGGGGCACTTCACCCCTCCACTTT. Amino acids: CASSSRTGGTSPLHF.

This clone has a single count. CDR3 nucleotide sequence: TGTGCCAGCAGTCCCCAGAGGAATCAGCCCCAGCATTTT. Its translation: CASSPQRNQPQHF. The chain employs TRBV12-3 or TRBV12-4 and TRBJ1-5; the D is unclear. With 5 bases removed from V and 4 bases from J, the gap between germline ends came to 9 bases. This CDR3 region has 13 residues.

The gene calls are TRBV9 and TRBJ2-5; no reliable D call. In germline, CDR1 is SGDLS, CDR2 YYNGEE. Trimming removed 3 bases at V and 5 bases at J, with 11 bases between. This CDR3 has 13 amino acids. The CDR3 here is CASSGGTPETQYF. The CDR3 bases are TGTGCCAGCAGCGGCGGTACCCCGGAGACCCAGTACTTC.

V and J are TRBV7-8 and TRBJ2-1; 7 positions match TRBD1. With 3 bases clipped from V and 8 bases from J, the junction kept 16 bases outside the gene matches. CDR1 and CDR2 (germline): SGHVS, FQNEAQ. This CDR3 is 17 amino acids long. This CDR3 reads CASSFPTGTASKYEQFF. CDR3 nucleotide sequence: TGTGCCAGCAGCTTCCCTACCGGGACAGCTTCGAAGTATGAGCAGTTCTTC.

This sequence joins TRBV27 and TRBJ2-3; D might be TRBD1 (7 bases). In germline, CDR1 is MNHEY, CDR2 SMNVEV (reference sequence). V gave up 7 bases and J gave up 1 base, with 18 bases separating them. This CDR3 is 16 amino acids long. The CDR3 is CASTRGGTAGTDTQYF. In DNA, the CDR3 is TGTGCCAGCACTAGAGGGGGGACAGCCGGCACAGATACGCAGTATTTT.

The chain joins TRBV28 to TRBJ1-4; D is perhaps TRBD1 (6 bases). Trimming pared 4 bases from V and 0 bases from J, leaving 12 bases between. Germline CDR1 MDHEN, CDR2 SYDVKM. The CDR3 is 16 residues long. The CDR3 loop reads CASSSGGIATNEKLFF. The CDR3 nucleotides are TGTGCCAGCAGTTCGGGGGGCATAGCAACTAATGAAAAACTGTTTTTT.

This chain uses TRBV28 with TRBJ1-2, with 9 nucleotides matching TRBD1. With 5 bases clipped from V and 4 bases from J, the junction kept 5 bases outside the gene matches. CDR3 size: 14 residues. From germline, CDR1 is MDHEN and CDR2 SYDVKM. CDR3 DNA: TGTGCCAGCAGTCCCAGGACAGGGGTCTATGGCTACACCTTC. Translation gives CASSPRTGVYGYTF.

The J gene is TRBJ2-2, the V gene TRBV5-1; either TRBD1 or TRBD2 may supply D (6 bases each). The CDR3 covers 15 residues. V lost 1 base to trimming and J lost 4 bases, with 11 bases between them. Germline V gene sequence: CDR1 SGHRS, CDR2 YFSETQ. CDR3 DNA: TGCGCCAGCAGCTTGCAACAGGGAGGCACCGGGGAGCTGTTTTTT. Translating gives CASSLQQGGTGELFF. The variable domain in full, with the rest retrieved from reference TRBV5-1 and TRBJ2-2, is KAGVTQTPRYLIKTRGQQVTLSCSPISGHRSVSWYQQTPGQGLQFLFEYFSETQRNKGNFPGRFSGRQFSNSRSEMNVSTLELGDSALYLCASSLQQGGTGELFFGEGSRLTVL.

V is TRBV11-2 and J is TRBJ1-5; D ambiguous. The V gene's germline CDR1 is SGHAT and CDR2 FQNNGV. The germline V and J ends were trimmed by 5 bases and 5 bases, with 19 bases remaining between them. This CDR3 region has 16 residues. CDR3 DNA sequence: TGTGCCAGCAGCCCGGCCGGAGGGAGAGCGTATCAGCCCCAGCATTTT. Its translation: CASSPAGGRAYQPQHF.

Turning to this clone: One junction end does not reproduce the germline sequence, and a read error may be involved. The genes are TRBV4-1 and TRBJ2-7; D is undetermined. The CDR3 has 14 residues. CDR1 MGHRA and CDR2 YSYEKL come from the germline V gene. CDR3 protein: CASSQDIFGELTEF. The DNA for the CDR3 is TGCGCCAGCAGCCAAGATATCTTCGGCGAGCTAACGGAGTTC.

V usage is TRBV18 and J usage is TRBJ1-1, with TRBD1 identical over 7 bases. There are 19 residues in the CDR3. Germline CDR1 KGHSH, CDR2 LQKENI. The J segment lost 4 bases and the V segment lost 1 base, leaving 18 bases of the junction unmatched. The CDR3 reads CASSPRGRGLRYRVTEAFF. CDR3 DNA: TGTGCCAGCTCACCACGGGGTAGGGGGCTTCGGTATCGGGTCACTGAAGCTTTCTTT.

This clone was seen only once. This chain joins TRBV27 and TRBJ1-2; unclear D gene. CDR3 length: 12 amino acids. In germline, CDR1 is MNHEY, CDR2 SMNVEV (reference sequence). The chain's CDR3 is CTHLITLEGYTF. The DNA of the CDR3 is TGTACCCACCTCATCACACTTGAAGGCTACACCTTC.

The chain couples TRBV7-2 to TRBJ1-1; D is ambiguous. V was shortened by 5 bases and J by 0 bases, with 16 bases between the two germline ends. CDR3 size: 16 residues. Germline V CDR1 and CDR2: SGHTA, FQGNSA. The CDR3 loop is CASSPQGPFVNTEAFF. The CDR3 bases are TGTGCCAGCAGCCCCCAAGGCCCCTTCGTGAACACTGAAGCTTTCTTT. The entire variable domain, with the rest obtained from reference TRBV7-2 and TRBJ1-1, is as follows: GAGVSQSPSNKVTEKGKDVELRCDPISGHTALYWYRQSLGQGLEFLIYFQGNSAPDKSGLPSDRFSAERTGGSVSTLTIQRTQQEDSAVYLCASSPQGPFVNTEAFFGQGTRLTVV.

The V call is TRBV5-8, the J call TRBJ1-5; D remains ambiguous. The CDR3 length is 17 residues. Per germline, CDR1 SGHTS and CDR2 YDEGEE. Trimming cost V 7 bases and J 1 base, with 21 bases left between them. CDR3 amino acids: CASAFDRGVASNQPQHF. The CDR3, as DNA: TGTGCCAGCGCCTTCGATAGAGGCGTCGCGAGCAATCAGCCCCAGCATTTT.

The chain is built from TRBV19 and TRBJ1-1, with 9 positions matching TRBD1. The J segment lost 2 bases and the V segment lost 8 bases, leaving 12 bases of the junction unmatched. CDR1 is LNHDA and CDR2 is SQIVND in the germline V gene (reference sequence). This CDR3 is 16 amino acids long. The CDR3 coding sequence is TGTGCCAGTGGCAAGGCATTGGACAGGGGTAACACTGAAGCTTTCTTT. The encoded protein is CASGKALDRGNTEAFF.

Written as DNA, the CDR3 is TGTGCCAGCAGCTTATTCGGGCCCGACCTTGGCAATGAGCAGTTCTTC. Translated: CASSLFGPDLGNEQFF. The chain couples TRBV7-2 to TRBJ2-1; D unresolved. CDR1 and CDR2 from the germline V gene are SGHTA and FQGNSA. The CDR3 contains 16 residues. With 2 bases removed from V and 6 bases from J, the gap between germline ends came to 17 bases.

CDR3 protein: CASSIDSHPSTDTQYF. The CDR3 coding sequence is TGTGCCAGTAGTATTGACAGTCACCCTAGCACAGATACGCAGTATTTT. The genes are TRBV19 and TRBJ2-3; a weak D match, TRBD1 (5 bases). Trimming stripped 3 bases from V and 0 bases from J, with 13 bases between. CDR1 LNHDA and CDR2 SQIVND come from the germline V gene (reference sequence). CDR3 size: 16 residues. Complete variable domain (other parts from reference TRBV19 and TRBJ2-3): DGGITQSPKYLFRKEGQNVTLSCEQNLNHDAMYWYRQDPGQGLRLIYYSQIVNDFQKGDIAEGYSVSREKKESFPLTVTSAQKNPTAFYLCASSIDSHPSTDTQYFGPGTRLTVL.

This clone was detected only once. The V call is TRBV27, the J call TRBJ2-1, with TRBD2 matching 8 bases. The CDR3 has 14 amino acids. From germline, CDR1 is MNHEY and CDR2 SMNVEV (reference sequence). After removal of 6 bases from V and 5 bases from J, the junction contained 6 bases not matched to a gene. CDR3 DNA sequence: TGTGCCAGCAGACGAGTAGCGGGGAACAATGAGCAGTTCTTC. As protein: CASRRVAGNNEQFF.

The rearrangement uses TRBV28 and TRBJ1-1, with TRBD1 as a possible D gene (6 bases). The V end was cut by 7 bases, the J end by 10 bases, with 25 bases between. This CDR3 is 15 amino acids long. Germline loops: CDR1 MDHEN, CDR2 SYDVKM. CDR3 in DNA: TGTGCCAGCACATCACGACCCACAGGTCTGACAGGAGCTTTCTTT. Translated: CASTSRPTGLTGAFF.

The V and J genes are TRBV4-1 and TRBJ2-3; D is unresolved. The CDR3 totals 13 residues. V lost 2 bases, J lost 0 bases, and 3 bases lay in between. Germline CDR1 reads MGHRA; CDR2 reads YSYEKL. The CDR3 loop reads CASSQSSTDTQYF. CDR3 DNA sequence: TGCGCCAGCAGCCAATCTAGCACAGATACGCAGTATTTT.

This chain joins TRBV7-2 and TRBJ2-4; 7 nucleotides line up with TRBD2. V shed 5 bases, J shed 0 bases, and the junction held 4 bases outside the gene matches. This CDR3 is 15 amino acids long. Germline V lookup: CDR1 SGHTA, CDR2 FQGNSA. In DNA, the CDR3 is TGTGCCAGCAGCGCCCGGGGGGTAGCCAAAAACATTCAGTACTTC. Translated: CASSARGVAKNIQYF.

V and J are TRBV7-6 and TRBJ2-1, with 11 positions matching TRBD2. V shed 6 bases and J 6 bases; nucleotides not matched to a gene: 7. Germline CDR1 SGHVS, CDR2 FNYEAQ. This CDR3 is 15 amino acids long. The CDR3 spells CASSFLAGGGNEQFF. The CDR3 region has the DNA TGTGCCAGCAGTTTTCTAGCGGGAGGTGGCAATGAGCAGTTCTTC.

A note on this clone: Other nucleotide sequences from this sample produce the same CDR3. The V gene is TRBV7-9, the J gene TRBJ1-5; D gene ambiguous. Germline CDR1 SEHNR, CDR2 FQNEAQ (reference sequence). Trimming took 5 bases from V and 2 from J, leaving 7 bases between them. This CDR3 has 13 residues. CDR3 sequence reads: CASSRAGNQPQHF. In nucleotides, the CDR3 is TGTGCCAGCAGCCGAGCCGGCAATCAGCCCCAGCATTTT.

The chain has TRBV4-2 and TRBJ2-3; D unclear. The V gene lost 1 base and the J gene lost 4 bases, with 6 bases spanning the gap. Germline CDR1 is LGHNA and CDR2 is YNFKEQ. The CDR3 sequence is 13 residues long. The CDR3 reads CASSQVLADTQYF. CDR3 sequence (DNA): TGTGCCAGCAGCCAAGTCTTGGCAGATACGCAGTATTTT.

The chain couples TRBV7-9 to TRBJ2-5; D gene unclear. The CDR3 length is 13 residues. Germline V gene sequence: CDR1 SEHNR, CDR2 FQNEAQ (reference sequence). Trimming removed 5 bases from V and 1 base from J, with 8 bases in between. In DNA, the CDR3 is TGTGCCAGCAGCGGGAACAGCCAAGAGACCCAGTACTTC. Translated: CASSGNSQETQYF.

V and J are TRBV30 and TRBJ2-2; 13 bases are shared with TRBD2. The J segment lost 5 bases and the V segment lost 0 bases, leaving 9 bases of the junction unmatched. This CDR3 is built from 18 residues. Germline V CDR1 and CDR2: GTSNPN, SVGIG (reference sequence). The CDR3 is CAWSVRRTSGSGTGELFF. The CDR3 bases are TGTGCCTGGAGTGTCCGGAGGACTAGCGGGAGTGGTACCGGGGAGCTGTTTTTT.

This chain connects TRBV5-4 to TRBJ2-3; tentatively, D is TRBD1 or TRBD2 (5 bases each). With 0 bases removed from V and 3 bases from J, the gap between germline ends came to 5 bases. Germline CDR1 reads SGHNT; CDR2 reads YYREEE (reference sequence). The CDR3 has 13 residues. CDR3 sequence: CASSLGGTDTQYF. CDR3 DNA: TGTGCCAGCAGCTTGGGGGGGACAGATACGCAGTATTTT.